This T cell receptor beta chain stems from a study of T cells in Graves' hyperthyroidism and ophthalmopathy. In the study overall: The initial diagnosis was the point when peripheral blood was collected, ahead of any treatment.

The CDR3 is 15 residues long. V lost 7 bases to trimming and J lost 8 bases; unmatched junction nucleotides: 9. Germline V gene data show CDR1 as MNHNS and CDR2 as SASEGT. Amplified TCR beta CDR3 regions derived from RNA transcripts. With the HTBI primer set, the TCR CDR3 went through a first round of RT-PCR. TCRdb fed the multiplex PCR reads into MiXCR, producing one record per CDR3 protein. This table holds around 600,000 distinct CDR3 sequences, 13% to 15% found once. V and J are TRBV6-1 and TRBJ1-6; 9 bases align to TRBD1. The sequencing input was blood. The receptor was isolated from a woman aged 18-29 years with Graves' ophthalmopathy. The CDR3 region is CASKPPGTGYSPLHF. As DNA, the CDR3 is TGTGCCAGCAAACCACCCGGGACAGGGTATTCACCCCTCCACTTT.